These 3 T cell receptor beta chains were sequenced from one sample in a study of T cells in Graves' hyperthyroidism and ophthalmopathy. Using RNA transcripts as the source, TCR beta CDR3 regions were amplified. TCR CDR3 underwent first-round RT-PCR with the HTBI primer set. TCRdb re-called the multiplex PCR reads with MiXCR, one entry per CDR3 protein. This table has about 620,000 distinct CDR3 sequences, around 15% appearing once. The specimen sequenced was blood. These TCRs come from a woman between 25 and 40 years old with Graves' hyperthyroidism.

In the case of this clonotype: The DNA is omitted, as the CDR3 cannot be located on it reliably, and the CDR3 follows TCRdb's listing. This chain links TRBV2 with TRBJ1-1; TRBD1 is the table's D call, not checked against the DNA. Germline values: CDR1 SNHLY, CDR2 FYNNEI. The CDR3 is 24 amino acids in total, end residues counted. The CDR3 sequence is CASTSQYLPGANVLNFGAGTEAFF.

The chain couples TRBV7-3 to TRBJ2-5; TRBD2 is a possible D gene (6 bases). The length of the CDR3 is 13 residues. Germline loops: CDR1 SGHTA, CDR2 FQGTGA. Trimming stripped 3 bases from V and 5 bases from J, with 10 bases between. DNA of the CDR3: TGTGCCAGCAGCTTCGCGGAGGGCGAGACCCAGTACTTC. Amino acid sequence: CASSFAEGETQYF.

This clonotype was seen ten or more times. The V gene is TRBV24-1, the J gene TRBJ2-1; D may be TRBD2 (5 bases). The CDR3 sequence is 15 residues long. CDR1 and CDR2 from the germline V gene are KGHDR and SFDVKD. The germline V and J ends were trimmed by 5 bases and 6 bases, with 16 bases remaining between them. CDR3 bases: TGTGCCACCAGTGTGGGGTCTAGCAGACGCAATGAGCAGTTCTTC. Amino acid sequence: CATSVGSSRRNEQFF.